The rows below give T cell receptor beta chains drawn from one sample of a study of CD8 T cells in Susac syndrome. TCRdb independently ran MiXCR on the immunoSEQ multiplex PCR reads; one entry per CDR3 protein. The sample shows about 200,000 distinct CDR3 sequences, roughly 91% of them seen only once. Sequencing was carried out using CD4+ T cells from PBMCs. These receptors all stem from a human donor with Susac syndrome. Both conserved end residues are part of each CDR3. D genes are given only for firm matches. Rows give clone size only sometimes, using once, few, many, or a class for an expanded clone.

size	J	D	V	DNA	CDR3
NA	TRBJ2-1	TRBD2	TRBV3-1	TGTGCCAGCAGCCAAGGGACTAGCAGTTTCAATGAGCAGTTCTTC	CASSQGTSSFNEQFF
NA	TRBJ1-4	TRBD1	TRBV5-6	TGTGCCAGCAGCTTGGCGTTCGGGACAGAGGGGGAAAAACTGTTTTTT	CASSLAFGTEGEKLFF
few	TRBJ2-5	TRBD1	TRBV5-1	TGCGCCAGCACCGCCGGGACAGAAGAGACCCAGTACTTC	CASTAGTEETQYF
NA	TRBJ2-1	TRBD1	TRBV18	TGTGCCAGCTCACCGATGGACAGGGTTGAGCAGTTCTTC	CASSPMDRVEQFF
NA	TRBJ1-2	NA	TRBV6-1	TGTGCCAGCAAGGGACTTTTGGGGGGGCCCGCATCCGGCTACACCTTC	CASKGLLGGPASGYTF
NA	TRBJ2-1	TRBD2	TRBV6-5	TGTGCCAGCAGTTCCCCGACTAGCGGGGGGATTCGCGGTGAGCAGTTCTTC	CASSSPTSGGIRGEQFF
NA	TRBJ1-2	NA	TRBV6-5	TGTGCCAGCAGTTACTCGAGGTCCTCCTATGGCTACACCTTC	CASSYSRSSYGYTF
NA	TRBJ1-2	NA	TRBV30	TGTGCCTGGAGTTCCGGACCAACGCTAGGCTACACCTTC	CAWSSGPTLGYTF
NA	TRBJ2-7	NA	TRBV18	TGTGCCAGCTCAGCTAGACAGCATTCCTACGAGCAGTACTTC	CASSARQHSYEQYF
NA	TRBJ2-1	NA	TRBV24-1	TGTGCCACCAGTGATTCATTAGGGCACTGGGAAGGGGTTGGGGATGAGCAGTTCTTC	CATSDSLGHWEGVGDEQFF
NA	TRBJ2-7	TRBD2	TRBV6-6	TGTGCCAGCAGTAGGACTAGCGGAGGCTACGAGCAGTACTTC	CASSRTSGGYEQYF
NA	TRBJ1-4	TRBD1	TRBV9	TGTGCCAGCAGCGTATCAGGGGATTGGGGGGACAGTGAAAAACTGTTTTTT	CASSVSGDWGDSEKLFF